This TCR beta chain originates from a study of post-analysis software for immune sequencing data. For the study at large: The cohort encompassed relapsing-remitting, secondary progressive and progressive-relapsing multiple sclerosis disease courses.

Unique molecular identifiers were carried by the TCR beta cDNA libraries. T cells numbering about 0.95 to 10 million gave rise to around 460,000 cDNA molecules. Each CDR3 protein gets one entry after TCRdb re-called the PCR reads with MiXCR. Of hundreds of thousands of distinct CDR3 sequences in the sample, roughly three fifths were seen once. Notes on this clonotype: Its antigen is as yet unknown.

Overall study results and limits: Four to six TRBV segments (TRBV5-6, TRBV5-1 and TRBV20-1 among them) occurred more frequently in patients than in controls. Analysis by F measure revealed that same-batch samples clustered strongly together. Multiple sclerosis patients showed significantly lower normalized Chao1 diversity than controls did.

Germline values: CDR1 GTSNPN, CDR2 SVGIG (reference sequence). Trimming removed 4 bases at V and 2 bases at J, with 8 bases between. The CDR3 has 12 residues. Material: blood. This sequence was found in a girl aged 2 to 9 with multiple sclerosis. The chain uses TRBV30 and TRBJ1-2; weak D call: TRBD1 (5 bases). The CDR3 region is CAWNGGNYGYTF. The CDR3 DNA is TGTGCCTGGAACGGGGGGAACTATGGCTACACCTTC.